The source of this T cell receptor (beta chain) is a study of T cell repertoires in cytomegalovirus infection. Study as a whole: From public TCR beta signatures came an indication of both CMV infection and matching HLA type.

TCRdb reprocessed the reads with MiXCR, giving one entry per CDR3 protein. Here the sample spans about 180,000 distinct CDR3 sequences, approximately 14% being singletons. The sample holds a few counts of this clonotype. Sequenced: PBMCs. This TCR was sampled from a human donor in good health (CMV status not recorded). Some clones in this sample may be carry-over from other donors' samples.

The CDR3 DNA follows: TGTGCCAGCAGTGTCGGACGGTTGAACACTGAAGCTTTCTTT. The encoded protein is CASSVGRLNTEAFF. The rearrangement links TRBV2 to TRBJ1-1; no firm D call. The CDR3 is 14 residues long. The V gene lost 4 bases and the J gene lost 0 bases, with 9 bases spanning the gap. Germline CDR1 reads SNHLY; CDR2 reads FYNNEI.